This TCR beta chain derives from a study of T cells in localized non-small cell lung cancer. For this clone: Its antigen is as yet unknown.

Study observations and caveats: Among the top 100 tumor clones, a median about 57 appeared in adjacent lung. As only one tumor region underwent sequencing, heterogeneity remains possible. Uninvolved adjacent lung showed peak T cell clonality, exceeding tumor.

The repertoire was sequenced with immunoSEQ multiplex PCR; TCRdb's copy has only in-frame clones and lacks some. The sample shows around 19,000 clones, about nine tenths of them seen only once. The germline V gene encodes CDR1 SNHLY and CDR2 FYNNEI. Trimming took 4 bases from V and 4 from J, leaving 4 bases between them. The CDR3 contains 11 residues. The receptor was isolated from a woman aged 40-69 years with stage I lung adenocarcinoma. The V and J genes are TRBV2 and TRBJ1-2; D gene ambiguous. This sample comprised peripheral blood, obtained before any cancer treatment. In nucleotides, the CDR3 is TGTGCCAGCAGTGCGGCCTATGGCTACACCTTC. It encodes CASSAAYGYTF.